A single T cell receptor beta chain is shown here with its context. Germline V gene data show CDR1 as MNHNS and CDR2 as SASEGT. Trimming removed 2 bases from V and 5 bases from J; junction bases left unmatched: 16. This CDR3 contains 20 residues. Despite likely unrecorded immune exposures, the donors were nominally healthy at the time of sampling. This entry belongs to a study of cytomegalovirus exposure and HLA in healthy donors. Researchers ran the PCR with 60 Vbeta and 13 Jbeta primers. TCRdb keeps only in-frame clones here, not all; method: immunoSEQ multiplex PCR. The sample shows roughly 81,000 clones, roughly 78% of them seen only once.

The rearrangement links TRBV6-1 to TRBJ2-5, with 14 bases matching TRBD2. The sequenced sample consisted of PBMCs. This receptor was identified in a man aged 25-45 years in good health and CMV-seronegative. The CDR3 loop is CASSESRGTSGSGIDETQYF. The CDR3 DNA reads TGTGCCAGCAGTGAATCGAGAGGGACTAGCGGGAGTGGGATCGATGAGACCCAGTACTTC.